Below, 27 T cell receptor beta chains from the same sample are listed, as sequenced in a study of blood T cell repertoires in COVID-19. Assay used: immunoSEQ multiplex PCR; TCRdb lists only in-frame clones, some missing. This sample has about 320,000 clones, with approximately 81% found just once. The sequenced material came from PBMCs or T cells enriched from blood (not recorded which). All receptors come from a woman aged 25 to 39 who had been exposed to COVID-19.

This clone was observed a single time. The chain combines TRBV5-5 with TRBJ1-2, with D possibly TRBD1 on 5 matching bases. This CDR3 contains 14 residues. Germline V gives CDR1 SGHKS, CDR2 YYEKEE (reference sequence). V was trimmed by 0 bases and J by 6 bases, leaving 12 bases between them. In DNA form, the CDR3 reads TGTGCCAGCAGCTTGGTTTCAGGGAATCATGGCTACACCTTC. This translates into CASSLVSGNHGYTF.

The V and J genes are TRBV10-3 and TRBJ2-5, with 7 bases aligning to TRBD1. V dropped 6 bases and J dropped 4; count of bases not matched to a gene: 5. Germline V gene data show CDR1 as ENHRY and CDR2 as SYGVKD. The CDR3 runs to 13 residues. The CDR3 loop reads CAIRSGGTETQYF. CDR3 nucleotides: TGTGCCATCAGATCAGGGGGTACAGAGACCCAGTACTTC.

The gene calls are TRBV20-1 and TRBJ2-3; weak D call: TRBD2 (6 bases). Germline V lookup: CDR1 DFQATT, CDR2 SNEGSKA (reference sequence). The CDR3 extends over 16 amino acids. Between the trimmed V and J ends, which lost 3 bases and 2 bases, there was a span of 18 bases. CDR3 DNA: TGCAGTGCTAGTGAACGGGAGACTTTATACACAGATACGCAGTATTTT. It encodes CSASERETLYTDTQYF.

The chain is built from TRBV6-6 and TRBJ2-1, with TRBD2 identical over 9 bases. V lost 6 bases and J lost 4; bases outside the gene matches: 10. The CDR3 is 16 residues long. Germline V gives CDR1 MNHNY, CDR2 SVGAGI (reference sequence). Here the CDR3 reads CASRQHLAGIYNEQFF. The CDR3 DNA reads TGTGCCAGCAGGCAGCATCTAGCGGGAATATACAATGAGCAGTTCTTC.

This chain links TRBV5-1 with TRBJ2-7, with a tentative D call TRBD2 (6 bases). In germline, CDR1 is SGHRS, CDR2 YFSETQ. The CDR3 extends over 15 amino acids. Trimming removed 2 bases from V and 5 bases from J, with 17 bases in between. The CDR3 DNA follows: TGCGCCAGCAGCTTACGCGGGATAGTAGGGAACGAGCAGTACTTC. As protein: CASSLRGIVGNEQYF.

CDR3 sequence: CASSQVGGRVSYEQYF. Written as DNA, the CDR3 is TGTGCCAGCAGCCAAGTGGGGGGTAGGGTGTCCTACGAGCAGTACTTC. V usage is TRBV3-1 (or the pseudogene TRBV3-2) and J usage is TRBJ2-7; possibly TRBD2 for D (6 bases). V was pared by 1 base and J by 1 base, with 14 bases between. This CDR3 is 16 amino acids long. Germline values: CDR1 LGHDT, CDR2 YNNKEL (reference sequence).

V is TRBV10-1 and J is TRBJ2-7; 9 positions match TRBD1. The CDR3 contains 13 residues. CDR1 is WNHNN, CDR2 SYGVQD, per germline (reference sequence). The V and J ends lost 7 bases and 6 bases, in that order; junction bases with no gene match: 7. The CDR3 spells CASTRDRASEQYF. CDR3 coding DNA: TGCGCCAGCACTAGGGACAGGGCCAGCGAGCAGTACTTC.

A few counts support this clone. J is TRBJ2-5 and V is TRBV11-2; 9 bases match TRBD2. The germline gives CDR1 SGHAT, CDR2 FQNNGV. This CDR3 contains 16 residues. J lost 1 base, V lost 3 bases, and 6 bases had no gene match. The CDR3 coding sequence is TGTGCCAGCAGCTTCGTTAGCGGGAGTTCCCAAGAGACCCAGTACTTC. It yields the protein CASSFVSGSSQETQYF.

This chain joins TRBV28 and TRBJ1-5, with a tentative D call TRBD1 (6 bases). CDR3 length: 15 residues. The germline V gene encodes CDR1 MDHEN and CDR2 SYDVKM. Between the trimmed V and J ends, which lost 6 bases and 1 base, there was a span of 13 bases. Here the CDR3 reads CASRRDTSSNQPQHF. The CDR3 region has the DNA TGTGCCAGCAGAAGGGACACATCAAGCAATCAGCCCCAGCATTTT.

The V gene is TRBV5-1, the J gene TRBJ2-1; 10 nucleotides agree with TRBD2. Germline V gene lookup returns CDR1 SGHRS and CDR2 YFSETQ. The CDR3 covers 16 residues. The V segment lost 1 base and the J segment 5 bases; nucleotides outside the gene matches: 6. For the CDR3, the DNA is TGCGCCAGCAGCTTGTCGCCCGGACTAGCGGACAATGAGCAGTTCTTC. It codes for CASSLSPGLADNEQFF.

This clone was picked up one time. The genes are TRBV5-4 and TRBJ2-1, with 7 bases fitting TRBD1. V trimming: 0 bases; J trimming: 9 bases; junction bases outside the gene matches: 6. The germline CDR1 and CDR2 sequences are SGHNT and YYREEE (reference sequence). The CDR3 runs 14 residues. CDR3 region: CASSLEDRVAEQFF. CDR3 DNA sequence: TGTGCCAGCAGCTTGGAAGACAGGGTGGCTGAGCAGTTCTTC.

The rearrangement links TRBV4-2 to TRBJ1-2; 8 nucleotides line up with TRBD1. The length of the CDR3 is 16 residues. Germline-derived CDR1 and CDR2 are LGHNA and YNFKEQ. Trimming removed 4 bases from V and 0 bases from J; junction bases left unmatched: 7. In DNA form, the CDR3 reads TGTGCCAGCAGCCCCGGAGGGACAGGAGCTAACTATGGCTACACCTTC. Its translation: CASSPGGTGANYGYTF.

This rearrangement joins TRBV19 to TRBJ1-5; a weak D match, TRBD1 (6 bases). The CDR3 loop spans 13 amino acids. V lost 6 bases and J 5 bases, leaving 11 bases between the germline ends. Germline V gene data show CDR1 as LNHDA and CDR2 as SQIVND (reference sequence). DNA for the CDR3: TGTGCCAGTAGCCTAGCAGGGGATCAGCCCCAGCATTTT. Its protein product is CASSLAGDQPQHF.

With respect to this clone: This sequence may be a read error, since a much larger clone differs from it by one base. This sequence joins TRBV18 and TRBJ1-1; 7 nucleotides align to TRBD1. Unmatched junction bases numbered 1, after V lost 3 bases and J lost 0 bases. This CDR3 is built from 14 residues. Germline V gene data show CDR1 as KGHSH and CDR2 as LQKENI. CDR3 bases: TGTGCCAGCTCACCGACAGGGATGAACACTGAAGCTTTCTTT. Protein: CASSPTGMNTEAFF.

The J gene is TRBJ2-1, the V gene TRBV7-9; D ambiguous. The ends were cut back, 4 bases at V and 7 bases at J, with 8 bases in the middle. This CDR3 is 12 amino acids long. Germline assignment: CDR1 SEHNR and CDR2 FQNEAQ (reference sequence). DNA of the CDR3: TGTGCCAGCAGCTCCCTCTCTAATGAGCAGTTCTTC. Protein product: CASSSLSNEQFF.

This sequence joins TRBV9 and TRBJ2-3; TRBD1 matches 9 bases. Trimming took 4 bases from V and 5 from J; bases not matched to a gene: 8. The CDR3 runs 15 residues. Per germline, CDR1 SGDLS and CDR2 YYNGEE. The CDR3 loop is CASSSGTGRGDTQYF. CDR3 DNA: TGTGCCAGCAGCTCAGGGACAGGGAGGGGAGATACGCAGTATTTT.

This chain links TRBV19 with TRBJ2-5, with 7 nucleotides matching TRBD1. The CDR3 runs to 15 residues. The V segment lost 5 bases and the J segment 2 bases; nucleotides outside the gene matches: 8. Germline assignment: CDR1 LNHDA and CDR2 SQIVND (reference sequence). For the CDR3, the DNA is TGTGCCAGTAGTTTGACTCCGACAGGGCAAGAGACCCAGTACTTC. Amino acids: CASSLTPTGQETQYF.

The chain couples TRBV5-4 to TRBJ1-6; TRBD1 agrees at 12 bases. With V trimmed by 3 bases and J by 9 bases, 4 bases remained unmatched. The V gene's germline CDR1 is SGHNT and CDR2 YYREEE (reference sequence). This CDR3 is 15 amino acids long. In DNA form, the CDR3 reads TGTGCCAGCAGCTCGGCGGGACAGGGGGCTTCACCCCTCCACTTT. Its protein product is CASSSAGQGASPLHF.

The sample holds one count of this clone. The gene calls are TRBV7-9 and TRBJ2-5; the match to TRBD2 covers 14 bases. V was clipped by 4 bases and J by 1 base; unmatched bases: 5. Germline CDR1 is SEHNR and CDR2 is FQNEAQ (reference sequence). The CDR3 extends over 17 amino acids. CDR3 region: CASSSRTSGGSQETQYF. CDR3 coding DNA: TGTGCCAGCAGCTCTCGGACTAGCGGGGGGAGCCAAGAGACCCAGTACTTC.

The chain recombines TRBV5-1 with TRBJ2-7; maybe TRBD2 (5 bases). Between the trimmed V and J ends, which lost 4 bases and 5 bases, there was a span of 13 bases. There are 13 residues in the CDR3. Germline CDR1 SGHRS, CDR2 YFSETQ. CDR3 sequence (DNA): TGCGCCAGCAGCCTAGCCCACTCGGACGAGCAGTACTTC. This sequence encodes CASSLAHSDEQYF.

This chain connects TRBV5-1 to TRBJ1-5; D may be TRBD1 (5 bases). This CDR3 has 13 residues. Germline V CDR1 and CDR2: SGHRS, YFSETQ. Trimming left V 4 bases short and J 4 bases short, with 9 bases between. The CDR3 sequence is CASSRGGNQPQHF. In DNA form, the CDR3 reads TGCGCCAGCAGCAGGGGAGGAAATCAGCCCCAGCATTTT.

The chain employs TRBV9 and TRBJ1-1, with D perhaps TRBD1 (6 bases). V shed 4 bases and J shed 8 bases, with 12 bases lying between them. The CDR3 length is 12 residues. Germline lookup yields CDR1 SGDLS and CDR2 YYNGEE. The CDR3 region is CASSSGVREAFF. The CDR3 bases are TGTGCCAGCAGCTCAGGGGTTCGCGAAGCTTTCTTT.

The V call is TRBV5-1, the J call TRBJ2-1; 7 nucleotides agree with TRBD2. The CDR3 totals 14 residues. CDR1 SGHRS and CDR2 YFSETQ come from the germline V gene. Trimming took 6 bases from V and 2 from J; bases not matched to a gene: 5. The CDR3 bases are TGCGCCAGCACCGCGAGCGGGGCCTACAATGAGCAGTTCTTC. The encoded protein is CASTASGAYNEQFF.

The sample holds one count of this clone. V is TRBV11-1 and J is TRBJ2-3; tentatively, D is TRBD2 (6 bases). With 4 bases removed from V and 6 bases from J, the gap between germline ends came to 8 bases. The CDR3 runs 12 residues. Germline loops: CDR1 SGHAT, CDR2 FQDESV (reference sequence). The chain's CDR3 is CASSSGLDTQYF. DNA of the CDR3: TGTGCCAGCAGCTCGGGACTTGATACGCAGTATTTT. Supplemented by reference TRBV11-1 and TRBJ2-3, the full variable domain reads EAEVAQSPRYKITEKSQAVAFWCDPISGHATLYWYRQILGQGPELLVQFQDESVVDDSQLPKDRFSAERLKGVDSTLKIQPAELGDSAMYLCASSSGLDTQYFGPGTRLTVL.

V and J are TRBV12-3 or TRBV12-4 and TRBJ1-2; D ambiguous. Trimming took off 3 bases at V and 8 bases at J, with 10 bases between the two ends. This CDR3 comprises 12 residues. The CDR3 DNA reads TGTGCCAGCAGTTTGATTGGAGACGGCTACACCTTC. Its protein is CASSLIGDGYTF.

The genes are TRBV5-6 and TRBJ2-7; 9 nucleotides line up with TRBD2. Germline trimming cut 0 bases from V and 2 bases from J; bases unmatched to any gene: 9. Germline V CDR1 and CDR2: SGHDT, YYEEEE. The CDR3 totals 17 residues. As DNA, the CDR3 is TGTGCCAGCAGCTTGGGAGCAAGCGGGGGGCTAACCTACGAGCAGTACTTC. As protein: CASSLGASGGLTYEQYF.

J is TRBJ1-5 and V is TRBV10-3; D call uncertain. The V gene lost 5 bases and the J gene lost 7 bases, with 18 bases spanning the gap. CDR1 ENHRY and CDR2 SYGVKD come from the germline V gene. The CDR3 has 15 amino acids. CDR3 bases: TGTGCCATCAGTTGGAGTTCGGGGTTGGACCAGCCCCAGCATTTT. Its protein is CAISWSSGLDQPQHF.